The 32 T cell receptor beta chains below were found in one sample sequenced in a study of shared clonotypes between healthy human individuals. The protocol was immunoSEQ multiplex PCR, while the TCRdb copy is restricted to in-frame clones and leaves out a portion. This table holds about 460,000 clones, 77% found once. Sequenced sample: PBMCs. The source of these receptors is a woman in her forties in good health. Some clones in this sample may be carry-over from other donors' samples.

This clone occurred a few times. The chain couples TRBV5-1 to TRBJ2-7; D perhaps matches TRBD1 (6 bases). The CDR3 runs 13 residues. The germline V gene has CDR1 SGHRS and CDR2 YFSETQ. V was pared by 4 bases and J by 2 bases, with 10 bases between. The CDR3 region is CASSPDRPYEQYF. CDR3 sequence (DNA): TGCGCCAGCAGCCCGGACAGACCCTACGAGCAGTACTTC.

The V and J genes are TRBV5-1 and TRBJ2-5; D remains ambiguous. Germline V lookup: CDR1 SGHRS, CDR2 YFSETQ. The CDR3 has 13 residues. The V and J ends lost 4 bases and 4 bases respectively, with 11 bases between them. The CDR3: CASSTDSLETQYF. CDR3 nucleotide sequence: TGCGCCAGCAGCACAGACTCCTTAGAGACCCAGTACTTC.

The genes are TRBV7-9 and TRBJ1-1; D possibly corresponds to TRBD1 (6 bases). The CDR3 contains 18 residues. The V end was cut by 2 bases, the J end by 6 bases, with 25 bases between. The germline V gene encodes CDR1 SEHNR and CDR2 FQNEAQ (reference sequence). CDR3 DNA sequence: TGTGCCAGCAGCTTACCGAGGGGGGGAAGACCGGGGATCGCTGAAGCTTTCTTT. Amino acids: CASSLPRGGRPGIAEAFF.

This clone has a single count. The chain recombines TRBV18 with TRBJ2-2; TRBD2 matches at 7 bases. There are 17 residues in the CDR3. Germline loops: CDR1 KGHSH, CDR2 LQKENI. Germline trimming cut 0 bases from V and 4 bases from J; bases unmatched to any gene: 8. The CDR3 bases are TGTGCCAGCTCACCACCAGGGCTAGCGGACCTCACCGGGGAGCTGTTTTTT. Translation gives CASSPPGLADLTGELFF.

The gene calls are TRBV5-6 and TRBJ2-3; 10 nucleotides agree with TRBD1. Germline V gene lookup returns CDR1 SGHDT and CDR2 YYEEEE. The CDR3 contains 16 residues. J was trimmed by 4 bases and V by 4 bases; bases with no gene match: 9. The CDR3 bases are TGTGCCAGCAGCCGTCCGAGACAGGGGGCGGCAGATACGCAGTATTTT. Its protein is CASSRPRQGAADTQYF.

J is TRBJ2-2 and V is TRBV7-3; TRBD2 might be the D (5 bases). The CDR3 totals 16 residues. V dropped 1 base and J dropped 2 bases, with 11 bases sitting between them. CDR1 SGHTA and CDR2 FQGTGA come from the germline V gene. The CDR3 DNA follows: TGTGCCAGCAGCTTAAGGTCCGGGATAAACACCGGGGAGCTGTTTTTT. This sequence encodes CASSLRSGINTGELFF.

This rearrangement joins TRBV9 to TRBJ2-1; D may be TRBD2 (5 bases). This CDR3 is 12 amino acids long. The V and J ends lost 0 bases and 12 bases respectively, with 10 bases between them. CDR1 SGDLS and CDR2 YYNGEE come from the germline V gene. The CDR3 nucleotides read TGTGCCAGCAGCGTAGCCGGGGAGAGGCAGTTCTTC. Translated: CASSVAGERQFF. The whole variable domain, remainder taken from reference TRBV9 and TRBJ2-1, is DSGVTQTPKHLITATGQRVTLRCSPRSGDLSVYWYQQSLDQGLQFLIQYYNGEERAKGNILERFSAQQFPDLHSELNLSSLELGDSALYFCASSVAGERQFFGPGTRLTVL.

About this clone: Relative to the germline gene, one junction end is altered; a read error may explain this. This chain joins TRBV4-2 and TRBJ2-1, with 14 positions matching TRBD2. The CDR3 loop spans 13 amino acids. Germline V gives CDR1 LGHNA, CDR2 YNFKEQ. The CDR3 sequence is CASSHPTSGRVLF. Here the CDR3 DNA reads TGTGCCAGCAGCCATCCGACTAGCGGGAGGGTCCTCTTC.

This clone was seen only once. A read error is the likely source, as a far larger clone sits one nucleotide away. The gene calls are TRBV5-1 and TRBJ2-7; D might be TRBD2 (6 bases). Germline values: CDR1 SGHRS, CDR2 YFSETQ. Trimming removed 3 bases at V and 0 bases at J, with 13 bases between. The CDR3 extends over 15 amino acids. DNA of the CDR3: TGCGCCAGCAGCTCGGGACCAGCGGGCTCCTACGAGCAGTACTTC. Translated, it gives CASSSGPAGSYEQYF.

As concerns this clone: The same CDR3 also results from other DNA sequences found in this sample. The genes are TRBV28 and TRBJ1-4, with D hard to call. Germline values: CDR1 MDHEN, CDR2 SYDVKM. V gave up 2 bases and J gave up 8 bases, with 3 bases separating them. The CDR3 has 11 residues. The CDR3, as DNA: TGTGCCAGCAGTTTACGGGAAAAACTGTTTTTT. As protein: CASSLREKLFF.

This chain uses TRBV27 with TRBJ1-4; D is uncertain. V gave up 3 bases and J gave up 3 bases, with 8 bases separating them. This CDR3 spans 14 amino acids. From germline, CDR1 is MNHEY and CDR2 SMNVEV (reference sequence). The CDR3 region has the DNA TGTGCCAGCAGTTTCAAGGGCCCTAATGAAAAACTGTTTTTT. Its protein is CASSFKGPNEKLFF. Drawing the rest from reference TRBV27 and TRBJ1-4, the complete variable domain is EAQVTQNPRYLITVTGKKLTVTCSQNMNHEYMSWYRQDPGLGLRQIYYSMNVEVTDKGDVPEGYKVSRKEKRNFPLILESPSPNQTSLYFCASSFKGPNEKLFFGSGTQLSVL.

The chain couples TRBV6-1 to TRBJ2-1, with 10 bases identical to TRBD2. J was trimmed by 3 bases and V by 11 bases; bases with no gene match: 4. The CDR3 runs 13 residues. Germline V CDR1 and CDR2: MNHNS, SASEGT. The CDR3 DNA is TGTGCCTCGAGGACTAGCGGCTACAATGAGCAGTTCTTC. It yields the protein CASRTSGYNEQFF.

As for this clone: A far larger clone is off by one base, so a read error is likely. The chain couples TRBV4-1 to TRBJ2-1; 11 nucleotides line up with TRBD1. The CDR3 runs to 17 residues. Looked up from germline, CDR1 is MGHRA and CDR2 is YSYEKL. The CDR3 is CASSHPGQGASYNERFF. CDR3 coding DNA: TGCGCCAGCAGCCACCCCGGACAGGGGGCATCCTACAATGAGCGGTTCTTC.

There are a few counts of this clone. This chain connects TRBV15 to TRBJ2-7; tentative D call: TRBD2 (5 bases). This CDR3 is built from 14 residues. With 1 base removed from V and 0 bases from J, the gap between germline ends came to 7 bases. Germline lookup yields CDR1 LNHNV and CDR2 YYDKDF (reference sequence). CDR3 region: CATSRGGYSYEQYF. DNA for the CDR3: TGTGCCACCAGCAGAGGAGGGTACTCCTACGAGCAGTACTTC. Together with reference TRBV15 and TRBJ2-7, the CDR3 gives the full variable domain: DAMVIQNPRYQVTQFGKPVTLSCSQTLNHNVMYWYQQKSSQAPKLLFHYYDKDFNNEADTPDNFQSRRPNTSFCFLDIRSPGLGDTAMYLCATSRGGYSYEQYFGPGTRLTVT.

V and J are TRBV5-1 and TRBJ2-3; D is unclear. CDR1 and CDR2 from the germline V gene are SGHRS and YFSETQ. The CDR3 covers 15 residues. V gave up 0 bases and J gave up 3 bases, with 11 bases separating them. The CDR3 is CASSLGAAETDTQYF. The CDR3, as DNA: TGCGCCAGCAGCTTGGGGGCAGCCGAGACAGATACGCAGTATTTT.

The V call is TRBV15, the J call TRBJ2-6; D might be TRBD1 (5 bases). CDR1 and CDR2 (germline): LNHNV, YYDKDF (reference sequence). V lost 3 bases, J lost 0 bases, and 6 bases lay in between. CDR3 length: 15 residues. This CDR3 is CATSSDSSGANVLTF. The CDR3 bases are TGTGCCACCAGCAGTGACAGCTCTGGGGCCAACGTCCTGACTTTC.

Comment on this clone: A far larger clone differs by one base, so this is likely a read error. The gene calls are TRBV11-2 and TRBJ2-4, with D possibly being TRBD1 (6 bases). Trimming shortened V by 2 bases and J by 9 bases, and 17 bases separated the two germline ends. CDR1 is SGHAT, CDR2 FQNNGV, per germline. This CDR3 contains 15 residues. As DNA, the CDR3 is TGTGCCAGCAGCTTACCCTGGGGCAGGGGACCCATTCAGTACTTC. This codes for CASSLPWGRGPIQYF.

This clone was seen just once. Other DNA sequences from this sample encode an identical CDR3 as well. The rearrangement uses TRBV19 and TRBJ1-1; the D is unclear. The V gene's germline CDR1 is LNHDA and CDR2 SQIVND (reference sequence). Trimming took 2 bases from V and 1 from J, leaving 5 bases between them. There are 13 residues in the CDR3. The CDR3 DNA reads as TGTGCCAGTAGTATAACCGAGAACACTGAAGCTTTCTTT. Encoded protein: CASSITENTEAFF.

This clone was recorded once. The CDR3 region has the DNA TGTGCCAGCAGTACCACAGGGGGCGGGTATGAAAAACTGTTTTTT. Translated: CASSTTGGGYEKLFF. The rearrangement joins TRBV6-6 to TRBJ1-4; 9 bases line up with TRBD1. Germline assignment: CDR1 MNHNY and CDR2 SVGAGI (reference sequence). The CDR3 covers 15 residues. V gave up 5 bases and J gave up 6 bases; unmatched junction bases: 7.

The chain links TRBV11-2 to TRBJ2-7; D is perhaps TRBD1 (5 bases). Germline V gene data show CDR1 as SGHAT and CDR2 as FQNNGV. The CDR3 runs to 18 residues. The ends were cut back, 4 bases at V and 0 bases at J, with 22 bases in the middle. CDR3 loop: CASSSLDSYQGSSYEQYF. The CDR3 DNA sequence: TGTGCCAGCAGCTCGCTCGACAGCTACCAAGGAAGCTCCTACGAGCAGTACTTC. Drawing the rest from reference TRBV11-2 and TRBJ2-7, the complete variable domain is EAGVAQSPRYKIIEKRQSVAFWCNPISGHATLYWYQQILGQGPKLLIQFQNNGVVDDSQLPKDRFSAERLKGVDSTLKIQPAKLEDSAVYLCASSSLDSYQGSSYEQYFGPGTRLTVT.

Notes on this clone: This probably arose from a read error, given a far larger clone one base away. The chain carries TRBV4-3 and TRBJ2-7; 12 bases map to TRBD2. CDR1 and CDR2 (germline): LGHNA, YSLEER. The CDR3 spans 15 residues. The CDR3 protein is CASSLRTSGMYGQYF. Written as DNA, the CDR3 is TGCGCCAGCAGCCTAAGGACTAGCGGGATGTACGGGCAGTACTTC.

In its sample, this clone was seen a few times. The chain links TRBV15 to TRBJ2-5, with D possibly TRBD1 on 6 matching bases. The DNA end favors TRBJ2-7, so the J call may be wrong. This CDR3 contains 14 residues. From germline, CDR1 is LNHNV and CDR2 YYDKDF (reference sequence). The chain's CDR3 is CATSRAGQFYEQYF. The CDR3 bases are TGTGCCACCAGCAGAGCGGGACAATTTTACGAGCAGTACTTC.

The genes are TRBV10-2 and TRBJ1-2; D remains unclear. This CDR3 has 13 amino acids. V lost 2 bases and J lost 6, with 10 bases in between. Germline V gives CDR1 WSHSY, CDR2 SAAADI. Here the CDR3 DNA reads TGCGCCAGCAGTGAGATTGAGTACCATGGCTACACCTTC. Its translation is CASSEIEYHGYTF.

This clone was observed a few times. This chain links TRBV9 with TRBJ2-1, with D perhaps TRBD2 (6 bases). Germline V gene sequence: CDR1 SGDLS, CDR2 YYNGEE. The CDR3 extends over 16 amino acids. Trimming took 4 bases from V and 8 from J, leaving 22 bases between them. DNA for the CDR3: TGTGCCAGCAGCTCCCCGGGACTGACGGGTGGCCATGAGCAGTTCTTC. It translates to CASSSPGLTGGHEQFF.

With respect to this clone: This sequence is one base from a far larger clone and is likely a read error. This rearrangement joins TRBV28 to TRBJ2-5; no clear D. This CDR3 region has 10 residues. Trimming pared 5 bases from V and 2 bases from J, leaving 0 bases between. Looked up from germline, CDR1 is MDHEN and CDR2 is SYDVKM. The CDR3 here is CASSQETQYF. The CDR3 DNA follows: TGTGCCAGCAGTCAAGAGACCCAGTACTTC.

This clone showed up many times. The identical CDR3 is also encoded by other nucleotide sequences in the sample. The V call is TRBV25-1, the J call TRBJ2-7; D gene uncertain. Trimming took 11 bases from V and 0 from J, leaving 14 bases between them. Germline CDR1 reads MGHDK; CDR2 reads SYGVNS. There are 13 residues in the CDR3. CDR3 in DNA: TGTGCCGTCGGGCCTCTCGGCTCCTACGAGCAGTACTTC. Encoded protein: CAVGPLGSYEQYF.

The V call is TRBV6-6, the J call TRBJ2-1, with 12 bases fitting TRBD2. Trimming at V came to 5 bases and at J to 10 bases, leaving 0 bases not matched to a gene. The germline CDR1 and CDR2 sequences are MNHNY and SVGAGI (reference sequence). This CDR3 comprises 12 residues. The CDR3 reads CASSTSGREQFF. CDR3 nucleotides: TGTGCCAGCAGTACTAGCGGGAGGGAGCAGTTCTTC.

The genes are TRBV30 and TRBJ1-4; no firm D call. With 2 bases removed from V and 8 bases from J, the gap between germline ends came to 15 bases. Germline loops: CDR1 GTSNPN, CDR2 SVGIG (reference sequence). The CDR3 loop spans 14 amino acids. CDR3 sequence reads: CAWSPAANSEKLFF. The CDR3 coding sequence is TGTGCCTGGAGTCCGGCAGCCAATTCCGAAAAACTGTTTTTT.

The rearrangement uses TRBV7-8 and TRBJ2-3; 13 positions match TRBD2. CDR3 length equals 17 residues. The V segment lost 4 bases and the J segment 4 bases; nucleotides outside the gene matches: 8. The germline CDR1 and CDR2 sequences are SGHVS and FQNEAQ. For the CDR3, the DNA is TGTGCCAGCAGCTCGGGCACTAGCGGGAGGGCCTCAGATACGCAGTATTTT. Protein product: CASSSGTSGRASDTQYF.

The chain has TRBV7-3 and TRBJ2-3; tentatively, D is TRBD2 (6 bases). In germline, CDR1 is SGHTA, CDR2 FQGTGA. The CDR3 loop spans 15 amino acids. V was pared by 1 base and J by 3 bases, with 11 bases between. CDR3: CASSLRGLGTDTQYF. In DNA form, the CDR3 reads TGTGCCAGCAGCTTAAGGGGACTGGGGACAGATACGCAGTATTTT.

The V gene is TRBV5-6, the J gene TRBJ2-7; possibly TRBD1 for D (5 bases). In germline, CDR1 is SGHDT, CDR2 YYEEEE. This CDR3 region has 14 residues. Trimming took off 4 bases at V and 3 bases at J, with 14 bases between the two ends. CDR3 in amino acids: CASSRGRQSYEQYF. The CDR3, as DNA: TGTGCCAGCAGCCGTGGCCGACAGAGCTACGAGCAGTACTTC. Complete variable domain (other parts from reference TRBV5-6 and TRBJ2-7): DAGVTQSPTHLIKTRGQQVTLRCSPKSGHDTVSWYQQALGQGPQFIFQYYEEEERQRGNFPDRFSGHQFPNYSSELNVNALLLGDSALYLCASSRGRQSYEQYFGPGTRLTVT.

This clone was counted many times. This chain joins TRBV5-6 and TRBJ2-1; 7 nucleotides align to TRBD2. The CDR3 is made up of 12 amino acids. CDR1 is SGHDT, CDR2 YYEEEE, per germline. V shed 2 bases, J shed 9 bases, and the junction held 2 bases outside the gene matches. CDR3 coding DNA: TGTGCCAGCAGCTTTGCGGGAGTTGAGCAGTTCTTC. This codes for CASSFAGVEQFF.